This T cell receptor (beta chain) was identified in a study of blood T cell repertoires in COVID-19. Overall study context: T cells, B-cell-depleted T cells, or PBMCs supplied cDNA or gDNA.

Recruitment covered about two dozen US areas and drew participants whose ages spanned roughly 18 to 100 years. Two negative PCRs, clearance, or symptom resolution had been documented for recovered Cohort 3 donors. Per the original methods: Reference gene primer amplification in the assay estimated nucleated cell counts. Profiled with immunoSEQ multiplex PCR; TCRdb holds only in-frame clones, not every one. V, J and clone size were drawn from that table, and D and trimming were deduced from the DNA. The data contain over 200,000 clones, about nine tenths of them singletons. Germline V gives CDR1 LGHNA, CDR2 YNFKEQ. CDR3 size: 13 residues. Trimming removed 2 bases at V and 7 bases at J, with 6 bases between.

Sequencing input: PBMCs or T cells enriched from blood (not recorded which). This chain uses TRBV4-2 with TRBJ1-6, with D hard to call. This TCR was sampled from a man between 18 and 35 years old who had recovered from COVID-19. DNA for the CDR3: TGTGCCAGCAGCCAAACCGGGAATTCACCCCTCCACTTT. This gives the protein CASSQTGNSPLHF.